The 27 T cell receptor beta chains below all came from one sample that was sequenced in a study of stem cell transplantation in POMP-related autoinflammatory disease. Profiling relied on immunoSEQ multiplex PCR, and the TCRdb table lists in-frame clones only, not all of them. This table has about 7,200 clones, around 86% appearing once. Source material: a CXCR5-defined cell subset from PBMCs. These TCRs come from a human donor in good health.

This chain joins TRBV29-1 and TRBJ1-2; D is uncertain. This CDR3 is 12 amino acids long. Trimming took 4 bases from V and 3 from J, leaving 9 bases between them. In germline, CDR1 is SQVTM, CDR2 ANQGSEA. The CDR3 bases are TGCAGCGTTGTCGGCGGGGACTATGGCTACACCTTC. Its translation: CSVVGGDYGYTF.

The rearrangement uses TRBV7-9 and TRBJ2-5; D assignment may be TRBD1 or TRBD2 (7 bases each). This CDR3 has 16 residues. Germline lookup yields CDR1 SEHNR and CDR2 FQNEAQ (reference sequence). V lost 2 bases, J lost 11 bases, and 24 bases lay in between. CDR3 in DNA: TGTGCCAGCAGCTTACCCCCCGCGACAGGGAGGGGGGAGCAGTACTTC. Its protein product is CASSLPPATGRGEQYF.

This clone was seen a few times. This chain joins TRBV4-1 and TRBJ1-2; possible D gene TRBD1, 6 bases. This CDR3 is built from 16 residues. V shed 1 base and J shed 12 bases, with 24 bases lying between them. Germline lookup yields CDR1 MGHRA and CDR2 YSYEKL. The CDR3 spells CASSQGTADHIRPDTF. The CDR3 nucleotides read TGCGCCAGCAGCCAAGGGACAGCAGATCATATCCGACCGGACACCTTC.

The chain employs TRBV7-3 and TRBJ2-4; a weak D match, TRBD1 (6 bases). This CDR3 spans 12 amino acids. Trimming removed 6 bases at V and 9 bases at J, with 12 bases between. In germline, CDR1 is SGHTA, CDR2 FQGTGA. The CDR3 here is CASSDGRGIQYF. For the CDR3, the DNA is TGTGCCAGCAGTGACGGCAGGGGCATTCAGTACTTC.

In nucleotides, the CDR3 is TGCGCCAGCAGCTTAGGGCAGGGGGCGAGAACTGAAGCTTTCTTT. Protein sequence: CASSLGQGARTEAFF. The chain combines TRBV5-1 with TRBJ1-1, with 8 bases matching TRBD1. After removal of 2 bases from V and 5 bases from J, the junction contained 8 bases not matched to a gene. The germline gives CDR1 SGHRS, CDR2 YFSETQ. CDR3 size: 15 residues.

The rearrangement joins TRBV4-2 to TRBJ2-6, with D possibly TRBD1 on 5 matching bases. V dropped 4 bases and J dropped 0 bases, with 13 bases sitting between them. Germline CDR1 LGHNA, CDR2 YNFKEQ. There are 17 residues in the CDR3. CDR3 loop: CASSLHTGASGANVLTF. The DNA of the CDR3 is TGTGCCAGCAGCCTACATACTGGGGCCTCTGGGGCCAACGTCCTGACTTTC.

This chain joins TRBV9 and TRBJ1-2; 7 nucleotides align to TRBD1. The CDR3 runs 14 residues. With V trimmed by 2 bases and J by 3 bases, 4 bases remained unmatched. Germline lookup yields CDR1 SGDLS and CDR2 YYNGEE. The CDR3 nucleotides are TGTGCCAGCAGCGTTGGACAGGCCTACTATGGCTACACCTTC. It is translated as CASSVGQAYYGYTF.

This clone was counted a few times. The chain combines TRBV7-3 with TRBJ1-1; D is ambiguous. This CDR3 comprises 14 residues. Trimming cost V 0 bases and J 1 base, with 6 bases left between them. The germline gives CDR1 SGHTA, CDR2 FQGTGA. The DNA for the CDR3 is TGTGCCAGCAGCTTAACACGGGAGAACACTGAAGCTTTCTTT. It translates to CASSLTRENTEAFF.

V is TRBV4-2 and J is TRBJ1-3; D is ambiguous. Germline CDR1 LGHNA, CDR2 YNFKEQ. The CDR3 is 17 residues long. The germline V and J ends were trimmed by 0 bases and 0 bases, with 12 bases remaining between them. The CDR3: CASSQDLWGSSGNTIYF. The CDR3 nucleotides are TGTGCCAGCAGCCAAGATCTGTGGGGTAGCTCTGGAAACACCATATATTTT.

V usage is TRBV6-6 and J usage is TRBJ1-5; TRBD1 might be the D (6 bases). Germline V gene data show CDR1 as MNHNY and CDR2 as SVGAGI (reference sequence). V was pared by 5 bases and J by 3 bases, with 14 bases between. The CDR3 has 15 amino acids. This CDR3 is CASSKGDGYNQPQHF. CDR3 coding DNA: TGTGCCAGCAGTAAGGGGGACGGTTACAATCAGCCCCAGCATTTT.

The CDR3 here is CASSYMGTASSYGYTF. The CDR3 nucleotides are TGTGCCAGCAGTTATATGGGGACCGCATCCTCCTATGGCTACACCTTC. This rearrangement joins TRBV6-6 to TRBJ1-2; D perhaps matches TRBD1 (5 bases). This CDR3 is built from 16 residues. The V end lost 3 bases, the J end lost 4 bases, and 18 bases lay between the germline ends. Germline assignment: CDR1 MNHNY and CDR2 SVGAGI (reference sequence).

V is TRBV15 and J is TRBJ1-2, with D uncertain. Germline V CDR1 and CDR2: LNHNV, YYDKDF (reference sequence). V gave up 3 bases and J gave up 4 bases, with 9 bases separating them. The CDR3 extends over 13 amino acids. CDR3 sequence: CATSSGNGYGYTF. DNA for the CDR3: TGTGCCACCAGCAGCGGGAATGGCTATGGCTACACCTTC.

About this clone itself: This specimen includes other DNA sequences encoding the same CDR3. The chain links TRBV4-1 to TRBJ1-1; D gene unclear. V lost 1 base to trimming and J lost 3 bases, with 9 bases between them. This CDR3 comprises 14 residues. Germline assignment: CDR1 MGHRA and CDR2 YSYEKL. CDR3 DNA: TGCGCCAGCAGCCAAGCCCCCTACTACACTGAAGCTTTCTTT. Its translation: CASSQAPYYTEAFF.

This chain uses TRBV7-2 with TRBJ2-5, with 9 positions matching TRBD2. The J segment lost 3 bases and the V segment lost 5 bases, leaving 4 bases of the junction unmatched. The CDR3 covers 14 residues. CDR1 and CDR2 from the germline V gene are SGHTA and FQGNSA. The chain's CDR3 is CASSRTSAEETQYF. The CDR3 nucleotides read TGTGCCAGCAGCCGGACTAGCGCGGAAGAGACCCAGTACTTC.

The chain has TRBV9 and TRBJ2-3; D remains ambiguous. Germline CDR1 is SGDLS and CDR2 is YYNGEE. Trimming shortened V by 0 bases and J by 6 bases, and 2 bases separated the two germline ends. This CDR3 contains 11 residues. CDR3: CASSVGDTQYF. CDR3 DNA: TGTGCCAGCAGCGTAGGGGATACGCAGTATTTT.

This clone came up a few times. The chain combines TRBV10-3 with TRBJ2-3; D not resolved. Germline values: CDR1 ENHRY, CDR2 SYGVKD. The CDR3 is 12 amino acids. Trimming removed 3 bases at V and 4 bases at J, with 5 bases between. The CDR3 nucleotides read TGTGCCATCAGTGACACTGCAGATACGCAGTATTTT. It is translated as CAISDTADTQYF.

This rearrangement joins TRBV18 to TRBJ2-1, with a possible D match to TRBD2 (5 bases). Germline CDR1 is KGHSH and CDR2 is LQKENI. V gave up 6 bases and J gave up 0 bases, with 9 bases separating them. The CDR3 is made up of 14 amino acids. CDR3 residues: CASSRLSSYNEQFF. The CDR3 region has the DNA TGTGCCAGCTCCAGACTATCCTCCTACAATGAGCAGTTCTTC.

V usage is TRBV19 and J usage is TRBJ2-7; TRBD1 aligns across 7 bases. The CDR3 has 14 amino acids. Germline trimming cut 3 bases from V and 1 base from J; bases unmatched to any gene: 3. Germline V gene sequence: CDR1 LNHDA, CDR2 SQIVND (reference sequence). The CDR3 reads CASSIRGPSYEQYF. The CDR3 DNA is TGTGCCAGTAGTATTAGGGGGCCATCCTACGAGCAGTACTTC. The complete variable domain, with remaining parts taken from reference TRBV19 and TRBJ2-7, reads DGGITQSPKYLFRKEGQNVTLSCEQNLNHDAMYWYRQDPGQGLRLIYYSQIVNDFQKGDIAEGYSVSREKKESFPLTVTSAQKNPTAFYLCASSIRGPSYEQYFGPGTRLTVT.

J is TRBJ2-7 and V is TRBV5-4, with a weak D call TRBD2 (7 bases). CDR3 length: 15 residues. The V and J ends lost 3 bases and 4 bases respectively, with 17 bases between them. Germline loops: CDR1 SGHNT, CDR2 YYREEE (reference sequence). In DNA form, the CDR3 reads TGTGCCAGCAGCTCTGGGGGGGCGCGACGGTACGAGCAGTACTTC. Protein sequence: CASSSGGARRYEQYF. Drawing the rest from reference TRBV5-4 and TRBJ2-7, the complete variable domain is ETGVTQSPTHLIKTRGQQVTLRCSSQSGHNTVSWYQQALGQGPQFIFQYYREEENGRGNFPPRFSGLQFPNYSSELNVNALELDDSALYLCASSSGGARRYEQYFGPGTRLTVT.

This rearrangement joins TRBV4-2 to TRBJ2-2; D is tentatively TRBD1 or TRBD2 (5 bases each). CDR3 length: 18 amino acids. Germline CDR1 is LGHNA and CDR2 is YNFKEQ. Trimming pared 0 bases from V and 4 bases from J, leaving 18 bases between. This chain's CDR3 is CASSQDPPGRASTGELFF. The CDR3 DNA sequence: TGTGCCAGCAGCCAAGACCCCCCGGGACGAGCATCCACCGGGGAGCTGTTTTTT.

J is TRBJ1-1 and V is TRBV27; tentative D call: TRBD1 (5 bases). Trimming cost V 4 bases and J 1 base, with 13 bases left between them. CDR1 and CDR2 from the germline V gene are MNHEY and SMNVEV (reference sequence). The length of the CDR3 is 15 residues. The CDR3 sequence is CASSSSRGRNTEAFF. CDR3 sequence (DNA): TGTGCCAGCAGTTCATCCCGGGGCAGGAACACTGAAGCTTTCTTT.

The chain employs TRBV19 and TRBJ2-3; D is tentatively TRBD1 or TRBD2 (5 bases each). Germline V gene sequence: CDR1 LNHDA, CDR2 SQIVND (reference sequence). This CDR3 spans 14 amino acids. Trimming took off 9 bases at V and 2 bases at J, with 15 bases between the two ends. CDR3 loop: CASSPGPDTDTQYF. The CDR3 nucleotides are TGTGCCAGCTCCCCGGGACCAGACACAGATACGCAGTATTTT. Variable domain in full (rest from reference TRBV19 and TRBJ2-3): DGGITQSPKYLFRKEGQNVTLSCEQNLNHDAMYWYRQDPGQGLRLIYYSQIVNDFQKGDIAEGYSVSREKKESFPLTVTSAQKNPTAFYLCASSPGPDTDTQYFGPGTRLTVL.

J is TRBJ2-5 and V is TRBV19; D perhaps matches TRBD2 (5 bases). V lost 3 bases and J 3 bases, leaving 8 bases between the germline ends. The germline V gene has CDR1 LNHDA and CDR2 SQIVND (reference sequence). This CDR3 contains 13 residues. CDR3 bases: TGTGCCAGTAGTATGTACGGGAAAGAGACCCAGTACTTC. It encodes CASSMYGKETQYF.

The V gene is TRBV15, the J gene TRBJ2-3, with TRBD2 matching 8 bases. Germline values: CDR1 LNHNV, CDR2 YYDKDF (reference sequence). The trim removed 6 bases at V and 8 bases at J, leaving 13 bases unmatched. This CDR3 spans 15 amino acids. The CDR3 sequence: CATSTTSGGIGTQYF. The CDR3 DNA follows: TGTGCCACCAGTACAACGAGCGGGGGTATCGGTACGCAGTATTTT.

V gene TRBV9 combines with J gene TRBJ2-2, with D perhaps being TRBD1 or TRBD2 (5 bases each). There are 18 residues in the CDR3. CDR1 is SGDLS, CDR2 YYNGEE, per germline. The V and J ends lost 4 bases and 0 bases respectively, with 19 bases between them. CDR3 DNA: TGTGCCAGCAGCCCGGCCTTGAGGGGTCCGGCGAACACCGGGGAGCTGTTTTTT. Its protein is CASSPALRGPANTGELFF.

This clone showed up just a few times. This sequence joins TRBV18 and TRBJ1-2; 9 positions agree with TRBD1. The V and J ends lost 2 bases and 0 bases, in that order; junction bases with no gene match: 1. CDR1 and CDR2 from the germline V gene are KGHSH and LQKENI. The CDR3 contains 15 residues. CDR3 DNA sequence: TGTGCCAGCTCACCAGGGGACAGGGCTAACTATGGCTACACCTTC. Its protein product is CASSPGDRANYGYTF.

V is TRBV9 and J is TRBJ1-4; D is uncertain. Per germline, CDR1 SGDLS and CDR2 YYNGEE. The CDR3 is 13 residues long. V dropped 0 bases and J dropped 3 bases, with 3 bases sitting between them. CDR3 nucleotides: TGTGCCAGCAGCGTAGGGCCTAATGAAAAACTGTTTTTT. Translating gives CASSVGPNEKLFF.